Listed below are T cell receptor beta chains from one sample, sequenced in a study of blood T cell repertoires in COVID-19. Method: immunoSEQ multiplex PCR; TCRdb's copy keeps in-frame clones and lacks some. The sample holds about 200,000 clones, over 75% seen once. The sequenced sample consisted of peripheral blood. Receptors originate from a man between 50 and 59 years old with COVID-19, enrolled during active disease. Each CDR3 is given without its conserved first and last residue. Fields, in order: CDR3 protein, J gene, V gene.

cdr3_aa: ASSPGGTGAYEQY
j_call: TRBJ2-7
v_call: TRBV5-5

cdr3_aa: ASSLALGLAKNIQY
j_call: TRBJ2-4
v_call: TRBV7-9

cdr3_aa: ATSRVGTRVGASQPQH
j_call: TRBJ1-5
v_call: TRBV15

cdr3_aa: ASSSVTASAGSAYEQY
j_call: TRBJ2-7
v_call: TRBV11-2

cdr3_aa: ATSDPDRYQETQY
j_call: TRBJ2-5
v_call: TRBV24-1

cdr3_aa: ASAGGPGINYEQY
j_call: TRBJ2-7
v_call: TRBV2

cdr3_aa: ASSPPGRNEQY
j_call: TRBJ2-7
v_call: TRBV18

cdr3_aa: ASSQEGLGGNTGELF
j_call: TRBJ2-2
v_call: TRBV3-1/TRBV3-2

cdr3_aa: ASSYAGQGAYEQY
j_call: TRBJ2-7
v_call: TRBV6-5

cdr3_aa: ASSYSWDRGSSYEQY
j_call: TRBJ2-7
v_call: TRBV6-2/TRBV6-3

cdr3_aa: ASSSRQGPASYEQY
j_call: TRBJ2-7
v_call: TRBV5-5

cdr3_aa: ASSFGQGAYLGSYEQY
j_call: TRBJ2-7
v_call: TRBV7-9

cdr3_aa: ASSQGGTGPPLTF
j_call: TRBJ1-1
v_call: TRBV4-2

cdr3_aa: ASSAIPSGSTDTQY
j_call: TRBJ2-3
v_call: TRBV9

cdr3_aa: AIIRDTDSTEAF
j_call: TRBJ1-1
v_call: TRBV10-3

cdr3_aa: ASSHPAGISTDTQY
j_call: TRBJ2-3
v_call: TRBV7-9